This record looks at one T cell receptor (beta chain) sequence and its context. Its specificity is unknown. The data belong to a study of response to subunit inactivated influenza vaccine. TCRdb reanalysed the RT-PCR reads using MiXCR and keeps one entry per CDR3 protein. The sample records about 480,000 distinct CDR3 sequences, 13% being singletons. Study outcomes and limitations: T cells newly recruited by each seasonal influenza vaccination are few, the authors suggested.

The sequencing used PBMCs from blood, collected roughly 48 days after vaccination. This TCR derives from a man aged 45-65 years who received an inactivated influenza vaccine.

The CDR3 here is CASSRLSQETQYF. CDR3 bases: TGTGCCAGCAGCCGCCTCAGCCAAGAGACCCAGTACTTC. V usage is TRBV9 and J usage is TRBJ2-5; no clear D gene. Germline CDR1 reads SGDLS; CDR2 reads YYNGEE. CDR3 length: 13 amino acids. The V end lost 4 bases, the J end lost 1 base, and 8 bases lay between the germline ends.